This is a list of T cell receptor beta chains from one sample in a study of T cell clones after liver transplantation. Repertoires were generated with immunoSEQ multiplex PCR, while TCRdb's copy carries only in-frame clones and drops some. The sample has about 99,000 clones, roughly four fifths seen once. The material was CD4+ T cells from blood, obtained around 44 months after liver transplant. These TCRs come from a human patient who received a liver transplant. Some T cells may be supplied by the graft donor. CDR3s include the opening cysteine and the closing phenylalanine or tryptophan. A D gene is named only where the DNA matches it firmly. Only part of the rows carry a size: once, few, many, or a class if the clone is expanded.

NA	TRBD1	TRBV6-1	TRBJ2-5	CASSATGGSGETQYF	TGTGCCAGCAGTGCTACAGGGGGCTCGGGAGAGACCCAGTACTTC
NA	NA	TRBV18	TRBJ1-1	CASSPWTGGVNTEAFF	TGTGCCAGCTCACCATGGACCGGGGGAGTGAACACTGAAGCTTTCTTT
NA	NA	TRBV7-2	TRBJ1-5	CASSLKGWGGPQHF	TGTGCCAGCAGCTTAAAAGGGTGGGGTGGTCCCCAGCATTTT
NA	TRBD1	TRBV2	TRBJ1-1	CASTGTGAVNTEAFF	TGTGCCAGCACGGGGACAGGGGCGGTGAACACTGAAGCTTTCTTT
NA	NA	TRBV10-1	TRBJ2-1	CASSCAGDEQFF	TGCGCCAGCAGCTGCGCCGGGGATGAGCAGTTCTTC
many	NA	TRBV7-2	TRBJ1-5	CASSFRGNQPQHF	TGTGCCAGCAGCTTCCGGGGGAATCAGCCCCAGCATTTT
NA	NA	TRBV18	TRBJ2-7	CASSPGFNYEQYF	TGTGCCAGCTCACCGGGCTTTAACTACGAGCAGTACTTC
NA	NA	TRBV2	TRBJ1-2	CASSEGTIYGYTF	TGTGCCAGCAGTGAGGGCACGATCTATGGCTACACCTTC
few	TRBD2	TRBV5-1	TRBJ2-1	CASSSKGLAGGSSYNEQFF	TGCGCCAGCAGCTCAAAGGGACTAGCGGGAGGGAGCTCCTACAATGAGCAGTTCTTC
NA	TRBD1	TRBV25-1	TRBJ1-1	CASKRQGVGVYGNTEAFF	TGTGCCAGCAAGAGACAGGGGGTCGGGGTGTATGGAAACACTGAAGCTTTCTTT
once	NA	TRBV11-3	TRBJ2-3	CASSTLGNTQYF	TGTGCCAGCAGCACTCTTGGAAATACGCAGTATTTT
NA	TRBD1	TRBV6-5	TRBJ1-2	CASSLGTGTPTF	TGTGCCAGCAGTCTTGGGACAGGGACACCAACCTTC
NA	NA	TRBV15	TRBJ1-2	CATSRDKVDGYTF	TGTGCCACCAGCAGAGATAAGGTGGATGGCTACACCTTC
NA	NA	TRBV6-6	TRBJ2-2	CASSLLEAGELFF	TGTGCCAGCAGTCTGTTGGAGGCCGGGGAGCTGTTTTTT
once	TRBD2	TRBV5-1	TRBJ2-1	CASSLAAGGGNVQFF	TGCGCCAGCAGCTTGGCCGCTGGCGGGGGAAACGTTCAGTTCTTC
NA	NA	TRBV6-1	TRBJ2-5	CASSVPGGETQYF	TGTGCCAGCAGTGTACCTGGAGGAGAGACCCAGTACTTC
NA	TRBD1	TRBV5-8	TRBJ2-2	CASSSGQGAHTGELFF	TGTGCCAGCAGCTCCGGACAGGGGGCGCACACCGGGGAGCTGTTTTTT
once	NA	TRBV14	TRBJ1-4	CASSQDPGVDEKLFF	TGTGCCAGCAGCCAAGATCCGGGAGTCGATGAAAAACTGTTTTTT
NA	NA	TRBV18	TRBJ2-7	CASSHREVLGEQYF	TGTGCCAGCTCACACAGGGAGGTCTTGGGCGAGCAGTACTTC
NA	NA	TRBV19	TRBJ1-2	CASSNPGRFYGYTF	TGTGCCAGTAGCAACCCCGGACGGTTCTATGGCTACACCTTC
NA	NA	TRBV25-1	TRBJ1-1	CASSLSRSWGTEAFF	TGTGCCAGCAGTCTTAGTCGGTCCTGGGGCACTGAAGCTTTCTTT
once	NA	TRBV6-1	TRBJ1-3	CASSDTGGLAGNTIYF	TGTGCCAGCAGTGATACTGGGGGATTGGCTGGAAACACCATATATTTT
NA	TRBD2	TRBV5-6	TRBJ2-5	CASSFRTSGMETQYF	TGTGCCAGCAGCTTTCGGACTAGCGGGATGGAGACCCAGTACTTC
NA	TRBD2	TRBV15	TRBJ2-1	CATSRVSGRAGGSYNEQFF	TGTGCCACCAGCAGAGTTAGCGGGAGGGCCGGTGGATCCTACAATGAGCAGTTCTTC
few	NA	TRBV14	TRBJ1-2	CASSQARQYGYTF	TGTGCCAGCAGCCAAGCTCGGCAGTATGGCTACACCTTC
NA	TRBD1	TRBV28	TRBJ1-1	CASREHRGSRTEAFF	TGTGCCAGCAGGGAACACAGGGGTAGTAGAACTGAAGCTTTCTTT
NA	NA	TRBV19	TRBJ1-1	CASMLGGGDTEAFF	TGTGCCAGCATGTTGGGCGGAGGGGACACTGAAGCTTTCTTT
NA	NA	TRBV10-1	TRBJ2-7	CASSESGGLEQYF	TGCGCCAGCAGTGAGTCAGGGGGACTCGAGCAGTACTTC
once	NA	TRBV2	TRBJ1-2	CATKRDFGGYTF	TGTGCCACAAAAAGGGATTTTGGTGGCTACACCTTC
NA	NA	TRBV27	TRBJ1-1	CASSRSRDTEAFF	TGTGCCAGCAGTAGATCCAGGGATACTGAAGCTTTCTTT
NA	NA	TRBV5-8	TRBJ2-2	CASSRAGPINTGELFF	TGTGCCAGCAGCCGAGCCGGGCCAATTAACACCGGGGAGCTGTTTTTT
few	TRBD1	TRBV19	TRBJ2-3	CASSIGTGRTDTQYF	TGTGCCAGTAGTATCGGGACAGGGCGCACAGATACGCAGTATTTT
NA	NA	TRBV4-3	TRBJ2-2	CASSQDRGPTGELFF	TGCGCCAGCAGCCAAGATCGGGGCCCCACCGGGGAGCTGTTTTTT
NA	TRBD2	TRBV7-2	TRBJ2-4	CASSIRGGGNIQYF	TGTGCCAGCAGTATCCGGGGGGGCGGAAACATTCAGTACTTC
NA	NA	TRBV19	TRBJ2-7	CASSNPAGVGYEQYF	TGTGCCAGTAGTAACCCCGCTGGGGTAGGGTACGAGCAGTACTTC
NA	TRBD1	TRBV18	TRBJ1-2	CASSPPRQGTANYGYTF	TGTGCCAGCTCACCACCCCGACAGGGAACAGCTAACTATGGCTACACCTTC
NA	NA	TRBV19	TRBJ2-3	CASTYIRGPNPATQYF	TGTGCCAGTACCTATATACGGGGCCCGAACCCGGCTACGCAGTATTTT
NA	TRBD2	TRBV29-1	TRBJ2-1	CSTGAAGGSYNEQFF	TGCAGCACCGGGGCAGCGGGGGGGTCCTACAATGAGCAGTTCTTC
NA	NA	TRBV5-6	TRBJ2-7	CASSSGPTYEQYF	TGTGCCAGCAGCTCTGGGCCAACATACGAGCAGTACTTC
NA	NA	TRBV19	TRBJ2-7	CASSRPGRYEQYF	TGTGCCAGTAGTAGGCCGGGACGGTACGAGCAGTACTTC
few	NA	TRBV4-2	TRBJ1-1	CASSPLTGNTEAFF	TGTGCCAGCAGCCCCTTGACGGGGAACACTGAAGCTTTCTTT
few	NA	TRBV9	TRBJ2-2	CASSGANTGELFF	TGTGCCAGCAGCGGGGCGAACACCGGGGAGCTGTTTTTT
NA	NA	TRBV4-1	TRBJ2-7	CASSLSRGYEQYF	TGCGCCAGCAGCCTATCCCGCGGCTACGAGCAGTACTTC
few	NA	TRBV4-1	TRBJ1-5	CASSQDENRVRGGQHF	TGCGCCAGCAGCCAAGATGAAAACAGGGTACGGGGTGGGCAGCATTTT
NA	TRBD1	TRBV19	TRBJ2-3	CASFGTGAPCTQYF	TGTGCCAGCTTCGGGACAGGGGCTCCCTGTACGCAGTATTTT
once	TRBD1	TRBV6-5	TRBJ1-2	CASRNRGDYGYTF	TGTGCCAGCAGAAACAGGGGTGACTATGGCTACACCTTC
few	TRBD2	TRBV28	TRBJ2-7	CASEAGGSGLEQYF	TGTGCCAGCGAAGCGGGAGGGAGCGGGCTCGAGCAGTACTTC
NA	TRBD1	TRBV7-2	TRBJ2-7	CASSLAASSRQGHYEQYF	TGTGCCAGCAGCTTAGCCGCCTCCTCGAGACAGGGGCACTACGAGCAGTACTTC
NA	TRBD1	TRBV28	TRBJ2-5	CASSHASGTGRETQYF	TGTGCCAGCAGTCACGCCTCCGGGACAGGGCGAGAGACCCAGTACTTC
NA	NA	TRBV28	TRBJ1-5	CASVTDPSNQPQHF	TGTGCCAGCGTGACAGATCCTAGCAATCAGCCCCAGCATTTT
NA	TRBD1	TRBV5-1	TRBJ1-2	CASSLGTAGDYGYTF	TGCGCCAGCAGCCTAGGGACAGCTGGAGACTATGGCTACACCTTC
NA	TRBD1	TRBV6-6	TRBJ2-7	CASSYEGARPGEQYF	TGTGCCAGCAGTTACGAGGGGGCAAGGCCGGGGGAGCAGTACTTC
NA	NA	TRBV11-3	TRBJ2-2	CASSPQTNTGELFF	TGTGCCAGCAGCCCCCAGACGAACACCGGGGAGCTGTTTTTT
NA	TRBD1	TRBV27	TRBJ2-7	CASSTRGQQSSYEQYF	TGTGCCAGCAGTACAAGGGGACAGCAGAGCTCCTACGAGCAGTACTTC
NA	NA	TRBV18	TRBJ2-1	CASSPPLNEQFF	TGTGCCAGCTCACCACCATTGAATGAGCAGTTCTTC